These 24 T cell receptor beta chains originate from one sample sequenced in a study of Siglec-9 on CD8 T cells in melanoma. Clones were sequenced by immunoSEQ multiplex PCR, and TCRdb holds only the in-frame ones, with some missing. Of around 29,000 clones in the sample, 80% were seen once. The sequencing sample was made of Siglec-9- CD8+ T cells sorted from blood. These TCRs come from a human donor in good health.

CDR3 amino acids: CASSVDWGPSSGNTIYF. The CDR3 DNA is TGTGCCAGCAGCGTAGATTGGGGGCCGTCCTCTGGAAACACCATATATTTT. J is TRBJ1-3 and V is TRBV9, with D tentatively TRBD1 (6 bases). Germline CDR1 reads SGDLS; CDR2 reads YYNGEE. V lost 0 bases and J 0 bases, leaving 13 bases between the germline ends. This CDR3 is 17 amino acids long.

This clone has only one observation. This chain joins TRBV9 and TRBJ2-1, with 11 bases aligning to TRBD1. The CDR3 has 15 residues. Germline assignment: CDR1 SGDLS and CDR2 YYNGEE. With 3 bases clipped from V and 5 bases from J, the junction kept 4 bases outside the gene matches. The CDR3 DNA reads TGTGCCAGCAGCGCCGGACAGGGGGCGGACAATGAGCAGTTCTTC. Amino acid sequence: CASSAGQGADNEQFF.

This clone appeared a few times. The rearrangement uses TRBV4-1 and TRBJ2-2, with TRBD2 matching 7 bases. V lost 3 bases to trimming and J lost 5 bases; unmatched junction nucleotides: 3. The CDR3 is made up of 14 amino acids. The germline V gene has CDR1 MGHRA and CDR2 YSYEKL. The CDR3 DNA reads as TGCGCCAGCAGCCACAGGGAGGGTACCGGGGAGCTGTTTTTT. This encodes CASSHREGTGELFF.

In the case of this clone: This sample includes further DNA sequences coding for the same CDR3. V is TRBV27 and J is TRBJ1-5; D gene uncertain. Germline V gene lookup returns CDR1 MNHEY and CDR2 SMNVEV (reference sequence). Trimming removed 0 bases from V and 1 base from J, with 4 bases in between. The CDR3 contains 14 residues. The CDR3 nucleotides are TGTGCCAGCAGTTTATCAGGGAGCAATCAGCCCCAGCATTTT. Protein product: CASSLSGSNQPQHF.

V is TRBV5-6 and J is TRBJ2-2, with no clear D. The CDR3 consists of 14 residues. The germline V and J ends were trimmed by 6 bases and 1 base, with 10 bases remaining between them. Germline loops: CDR1 SGHDT, CDR2 YYEEEE. CDR3 DNA: TGTGCCAGCACGAAAAGGGAGAACACCGGGGAGCTGTTTTTT. Its translation is CASTKRENTGELFF.

The chain carries TRBV11-2 and TRBJ2-5, with no clear D. Germline V CDR1 and CDR2: SGHAT, FQNNGV. The V and J ends lost 3 bases and 0 bases respectively, with 8 bases between them. This CDR3 contains 14 residues. DNA of the CDR3: TGTGCCAGCAGCTTCTCGGAGAACCAAGAGACCCAGTACTTC. It codes for CASSFSENQETQYF.

The chain combines TRBV7-7 with TRBJ1-5, with D unclear. The V and J ends lost 5 bases and 7 bases respectively, with 15 bases between them. The CDR3 covers 14 residues. Germline CDR1 SSHAT, CDR2 FNYEAQ (reference sequence). CDR3 amino acids: CASSPTLVQQPQHF. For the CDR3, the DNA is TGTGCCAGCAGCCCCACGTTGGTCCAACAGCCCCAGCATTTT.

The chain links TRBV28 to TRBJ1-6; D might be TRBD1 (6 bases). This CDR3 region has 17 residues. CDR1 MDHEN and CDR2 SYDVKM come from the germline V gene. Trimming removed 7 bases from V and 2 bases from J, with 18 bases in between. For the CDR3, the DNA is TGTGCCAGCACCCACCCCCAGGGGCTTCCCTATAATTCACCCCTCCACTTT. The encoded protein is CASTHPQGLPYNSPLHF.

This clone was recorded once. The chain has TRBV11-3 and TRBJ2-7, with D uncertain. The CDR3 has 14 amino acids. V was cut by 0 bases and J by 0 bases, with 6 bases left in between. Germline V CDR1 and CDR2: SGHNT, YENEEA. The DNA of the CDR3 is TGTGCCAGCAGCTTAGAGGGTTCCTCCTACGAGCAGTACTTC. Its translation is CASSLEGSSYEQYF.

V usage is TRBV15 and J usage is TRBJ1-2; D possibly corresponds to TRBD1 (6 bases). Germline V gives CDR1 LNHNV, CDR2 YYDKDF (reference sequence). Trimming cost V 3 bases and J 2 bases, with 10 bases left between them. This CDR3 has 14 amino acids. The CDR3 here is CATSSVRGNYGYTF. The CDR3 nucleotides read TGTGCCACCAGCAGCGTCAGGGGAAACTATGGCTACACCTTC.

As DNA, the CDR3 is TGCGCCAGCAGCCCATGGACAGGGAATTTTGAAAAACTGTTTTTT. This translates into CASSPWTGNFEKLFF. This sequence joins TRBV5-1 and TRBJ1-4, with 8 bases identical to TRBD1. Germline values: CDR1 SGHRS, CDR2 YFSETQ. The CDR3 is 15 residues long. V was pared by 4 bases and J by 7 bases, with 9 bases of the junction left unmatched.

The chain couples TRBV21-1 to TRBJ1-1. TRBV21-1 is classified as a pseudogene. This CDR3 spans 14 amino acids. CDR3 in DNA: TGTGCCAGCAGCAAGCTTTATGAAAACACTGAAGCTTTCTTT. This gives the protein CASSKLYENTEAFF.

The chain employs TRBV5-6 and TRBJ1-1; D unresolved. Germline V gene sequence: CDR1 SGHDT, CDR2 YYEEEE. V was clipped by 0 bases and J by 4 bases, with 4 bases between them. The CDR3 extends over 12 amino acids. The CDR3 DNA follows: TGTGCCAGCAGCTTGGGGAGCACTGAAGCTTTCTTT. It translates to CASSLGSTEAFF.

This clone is a singleton in its sample. V gene TRBV7-9 combines with J gene TRBJ2-7; 7 nucleotides line up with TRBD1. With 1 base clipped from V and 2 bases from J, the junction kept 5 bases outside the gene matches. The CDR3 is 15 residues long. CDR1 is SEHNR, CDR2 FQNEAQ, per germline (reference sequence). The DNA for the CDR3 is TGTGCCAGCAGCTTAGGCCGGCAGGGGGCCTACGAGCAGTACGTC. Its translation is CASSLGRQGAYEQYV.

The chain has TRBV4-1 and TRBJ1-3; D is unclear. This CDR3 has 16 residues. Trimming took 1 base from V and 0 from J, leaving 10 bases between them. Germline CDR1 reads MGHRA; CDR2 reads YSYEKL. CDR3 sequence: CASSQGRLNSGNTIYF. The CDR3 DNA follows: TGCGCCAGCAGCCAAGGACGTCTAAACTCTGGAAACACCATATATTTT.

This chain joins TRBV4-1 and TRBJ2-2, with TRBD1 identical over 9 bases. Germline V CDR1 and CDR2: MGHRA, YSYEKL. The CDR3 spans 17 residues. The trim removed 1 base at V and 6 bases at J, leaving 9 bases unmatched. The CDR3 here is CASSQAGQGSLAGELFF. In nucleotides, the CDR3 is TGCGCCAGCAGCCAAGCGGGACAGGGTAGCTTAGCCGGGGAGCTGTTTTTT.

The chain couples TRBV2 to TRBJ2-3, with no clear D. The CDR3 loop spans 16 amino acids. Germline V lookup: CDR1 SNHLY, CDR2 FYNNEI. V was trimmed by 5 bases and J by 4 bases, leaving 19 bases between them. The DNA of the CDR3 is TGTGCCAGCAGTAAAAATCAATTGGTTGGCTCAGATACGCAGTATTTT. Its protein is CASSKNQLVGSDTQYF.

The V call is TRBV19, the J call TRBJ1-1; D is uncertain. This CDR3 has 17 residues. Germline CDR1 reads LNHDA; CDR2 reads SQIVND (reference sequence). V was clipped by 2 bases and J by 0 bases, with 16 bases between them. The DNA for the CDR3 is TGTGCCAGTAGTATATCCCTCTACACGGGATTGAACACTGAAGCTTTCTTT. Encoded protein: CASSISLYTGLNTEAFF. Variable domain in full (rest from reference TRBV19 and TRBJ1-1): DGGITQSPKYLFRKEGQNVTLSCEQNLNHDAMYWYRQDPGQGLRLIYYSQIVNDFQKGDIAEGYSVSREKKESFPLTVTSAQKNPTAFYLCASSISLYTGLNTEAFFGQGTRLTVV.

This clone was seen only a few times. The rearrangement uses TRBV4-1 and TRBJ1-1; D ambiguous. The CDR3 runs 15 residues. Trimming pared 4 bases from V and 1 base from J, leaving 13 bases between. In germline, CDR1 is MGHRA, CDR2 YSYEKL. The CDR3 loop reads CASSLGRTGNTEAFF. The CDR3 bases are TGCGCCAGCAGCCTTGGAAGGACGGGGAACACTGAAGCTTTCTTT.

The rearrangement joins TRBV7-3 to TRBJ2-5, with 13 bases fitting TRBD2. The CDR3 runs 15 residues. V lost 2 bases, J lost 5 bases, and 2 bases stayed unmatched. Germline CDR1 and CDR2: SGHTA and FQGTGA. This CDR3 reads CASSLGTSGVETQYF. CDR3 bases: TGTGCCAGCAGCTTAGGGACTAGCGGGGTTGAGACCCAGTACTTC. Full variable domain (remainder filled in from reference TRBV7-3 and TRBJ2-5): GAGVSQTPSNKVTEKGKYVELRCDPISGHTALYWYRQSLGQGPEFLIYFQGTGAADDSGLPNDRFFAVRPEGSVSTLKIQRTERGDSAVYLCASSLGTSGVETQYFGPGTRLLVL.

The chain links TRBV5-1 to TRBJ1-6, with D perhaps TRBD1 (5 bases). V lost 2 bases and J 1 base, leaving 31 bases between the germline ends. The germline gives CDR1 SGHRS, CDR2 YFSETQ. The CDR3 is made up of 23 amino acids. The CDR3 is CASSLTPVRPGRTTRSYNSPLHF. For the CDR3, the DNA is TGCGCCAGCAGCTTAACACCGGTGCGACCGGGACGCACGACTCGGTCCTATAATTCACCCCTCCACTTT.

This rearrangement joins TRBV4-2 to TRBJ1-1; D gene unclear. V dropped 1 base and J dropped 8 bases, with 14 bases sitting between them. Per the germline V gene, CDR1 is LGHNA and CDR2 is YNFKEQ. There are 14 residues in the CDR3. Here the CDR3 reads CASSQGAAPSEAFF. CDR3 nucleotides: TGTGCCAGCAGCCAAGGCGCGGCGCCGTCGGAAGCTTTCTTT.

The CDR3 nucleotides are TGTGCCAGCAGTATCACAGGGGGCGAAAAGACCCAGTACTTC. Translation gives CASSITGGEKTQYF. The chain carries TRBV6-5 and TRBJ2-5; 9 bases agree with TRBD1. In germline, CDR1 is MNHEY, CDR2 SVGAGI. The CDR3 is made up of 14 amino acids. V shed 5 bases, J shed 6 bases, and the junction held 7 bases outside the gene matches.

V gene TRBV27 combines with J gene TRBJ1-2; no firm D call. The germline gives CDR1 MNHEY, CDR2 SMNVEV (reference sequence). CDR3 size: 15 residues. The V end lost 3 bases, the J end lost 0 bases, and 11 bases lay between the germline ends. The CDR3 sequence is CASSFVREANYGYTF. The CDR3 DNA is TGTGCCAGCAGTTTTGTGAGGGAAGCTAACTATGGCTACACCTTC.